This T cell receptor (beta chain) was sequenced for a study of spatial heterogeneity in lung cancer. Study at large: Samples were donated by 72 untreated early-stage non-small cell lung cancer patients. Sequencing of follow-up PBMC samples took place when they were available, at a median of approximately 2 years after resection. Across the raw uncorrected reads, a unique TCR and UMI combination was observed, on average, more than ten times.

Time point of the sample: blood at routine non-recurrence follow-up after resection. The authors sequenced whole RNA from tumor, nontumor lung or frozen PBMC without sorting. Unmatched junction bases numbered 5, after V lost 6 bases and J lost 0 bases. The CDR3 runs to 14 residues. The table lists this clonotype with many counts. Via MiXCR, TCRdb re-called the 5' RACE reads, giving one row per CDR3 protein. The sample records about 19,000 distinct CDR3 sequences, approximately 9.1% being singletons. The sequencing here drew on PBMCs, taken at follow-up. This receptor was obtained from a female donor with early-stage non-small cell lung cancer. The gene calls are TRBV12-3 or TRBV12-4 and TRBJ2-7; 7 bases line up with TRBD1. CDR3 amino acids: CASSPRQGSYEQYF. The CDR3 DNA is TGTGCCAGCAGCCCGCGACAGGGCTCCTACGAGCAGTACTTC.